This TCR beta chain was sequenced for a study of chemoradiotherapy in HPV16-positive cancers. Study as a whole: Functional T-cell assays on a couple of HPV16-positive patients' cells defined candidate HPV-specific clones and common TCR motifs.

Profiled with immunoSEQ multiplex PCR; TCRdb holds only in-frame clones, not every one. The sample consists of 40,000 to 60,000 clones, more than 75% of them appearing once. The germline gives CDR1 MNHNS, CDR2 SASEGT. V lost 4 bases and J 4 bases, leaving 7 bases between the germline ends. This CDR3 has 13 amino acids. General study points: HPV-responsive T-cell expansion during chemoradiotherapy was linked to improved recurrence-free survival in HPV16-positive patients.

About this clone itself: What it recognizes is unknown.

This rearrangement joins TRBV6-1 to TRBJ1-4, with TRBD1 as a possible D gene (6 bases). This clonotype originated in a human donor with HPV-associated anogenital cancer. This sample comprised blood, obtained from a patient who underwent chemoradiotherapy. CDR3: CASSGTVNEKLFF. The CDR3 nucleotides are TGTGCCAGCAGTGGGACAGTTAATGAAAAACTGTTTTTT.